This T cell receptor (beta chain) was recovered during a study of graft-versus-host responses after intestinal transplantation. In the study overall: Each recipient received a multivisceral, liver-intestinal, or isolated intestinal graft. Recipients uniformly received anti-thymocyte globulin induction, followed by tacrolimus and steroids for approximately 3 years.

The data were produced by immunoSEQ multiplex PCR, yet TCRdb's version contains in-frame clones alone and is incomplete. The sample holds 80,000 to 100,000 clones; roughly 91% are singletons and the top ten take more than 0.15%. Study observations and caveats: Early post-transplant HvG declines showed an association with peak circulating GvH clone levels. GvH clones detected in recipient marrow included some appearing first in ileum or blood.

With respect to this clone: Its antigen is currently unknown.

The CDR3 spans 13 residues. Per germline, CDR1 MRHNA and CDR2 SNTAGT. Trimming took 3 bases from V and 10 from J, leaving 10 bases between them. The clonotype was recovered from a human donor who was the organ donor for an intestinal transplant. Sequences were derived from unstimulated CD4+ T cells sorted from spleen or lymph node cells, sampled before transplant. The V and J genes are TRBV6-4 and TRBJ1-6; D possibly corresponds to TRBD1 (6 bases). CDR3 sequence: CASSEGQRSPLHF. In DNA, the CDR3 is TGTGCCAGCAGTGAAGGACAGAGGTCACCCCTCCACTTT.